Listed below are T cell receptor beta chains from one sample, sequenced in a study of blood T cell repertoires in COVID-19. Sequencing used immunoSEQ multiplex PCR; TCRdb keeps in-frame clones, though not all of them. This table has about 73,000 clones, more than 75% appearing once. The sample consisted of peripheral blood. Receptors originate from an elderly woman with active or convalescent COVID-19. CDR3s include the opening cysteine and the closing phenylalanine or tryptophan. The order of the fields is D gene, V gene, clone size, CDR3 length, J gene, CDR3 protein, CDR3 DNA. The D gene is left open where the match is weak. Not every row has a clone size; where given, it reads once, few, many or a size class.

-	TRBV18	-	13	TRBJ2-5	CASSPGLQETQYF	TGTGCCAGCTCACCGGGGCTCCAAGAGACCCAGTACTTC
TRBD1	TRBV28	-	14	TRBJ2-7	CASSSTGVGDEQYF	TGTGCCAGCAGTTCGACAGGGGTGGGCGACGAGCAGTACTTC
-	TRBV7-2	-	15	TRBJ1-3	CASSLMTSSGNTIYF	TGTGCCAGCAGCTTAATGACTTCCTCTGGAAACACCATATATTTT
-	TRBV6-1	-	14	TRBJ1-2	CASSEIRRGDGYTF	TGTGCCAGCAGTGAAATCCGCAGGGGCGATGGCTACACCTTC
TRBD1	TRBV6-2/TRBV6-3	-	17	TRBJ1-2	CASSYTQPGQGSYGYTF	TGTGCCAGCAGTTACACTCAACCGGGACAGGGATCCTATGGCTACACCTTC
-	TRBV4-2	once	14	TRBJ1-2	CASLGTLGGNGYTF	TGTGCCAGCCTCGGAACGCTCGGGGGGAATGGCTACACCTTC
TRBD1	TRBV4-1	-	17	TRBJ2-3	CASSQAARTGGTDTQYF	TGCGCCAGCAGCCAAGCAGCCCGGACAGGGGGAACAGATACGCAGTATTTT
-	TRBV11-3	-	13	TRBJ2-2	CASSLQGHGELFF	TGTGCCAGCAGCTTACAGGGGCACGGGGAGCTGTTTTTT
-	TRBV7-2	-	16	TRBJ2-1	CASSLVAGRSYNEQFF	TGTGCCAGCAGCTTAGTGGCGGGGCGGTCCTACAATGAGCAGTTCTTC
-	TRBV4-3	-	16	TRBJ2-5	CASSRAVGGQQETQYF	TGCGCCAGCAGCCGTGCCGTGGGGGGACAGCAAGAGACCCAGTACTTC
TRBD1	TRBV3-1/TRBV3-2	-	14	TRBJ1-6	CASSQGDSNSPLHF	TGTGCCAGCAGCCAAGGGGACAGTAATTCACCCCTCCACTTT
-	TRBV5-1	-	15	TRBJ2-5	CASSLGGPGQETQYF	TGCGCCAGCAGCTTGGGGGGGCCAGGGCAAGAGACCCAGTACTTC
-	TRBV7-9	-	14	TRBJ2-3	CASSPGSSTDTQYF	TGTGCCAGCAGCCCCGGTTCCTCCACAGATACGCAGTATTTT
-	TRBV28	-	14	TRBJ1-3	CASSSRSQADTIYF	TGTGCCAGCAGTTCAAGGTCGCAAGCGGACACCATATATTTT
TRBD1	TRBV7-8	-	17	TRBJ1-2	CASSLAPPDRGVHGYTF	TGTGCCAGCAGCTTAGCGCCCCCAGACAGGGGGGTTCATGGCTACACCTTC
-	TRBV11-2	-	14	TRBJ1-2	CASSLEGAGYGYTF	TGTGCCAGCAGCTTAGAGGGGGCCGGGTATGGCTACACCTTC
TRBD2	TRBV4-3	-	15	TRBJ2-7	CASSQGSGGAYEQYF	TGCGCCAGCAGCCAAGGGAGCGGGGGGGCCTACGAGCAGTACTTC
TRBD2	TRBV2	-	15	TRBJ2-2	CATSGLAGDTGELFF	TGTGCCACTAGCGGGCTAGCGGGGGACACCGGGGAGCTGTTTTTT
TRBD1	TRBV2	-	17	TRBJ2-2	CASSEEGVTGATGELFF	TGTGCCAGCAGTGAAGAGGGGGTGACAGGGGCCACCGGGGAGCTGTTTTTT
TRBD1	TRBV7-9	-	19	TRBJ1-4	CASSLIRDRVWATNEKLFF	TGTGCCAGCAGCCTCATCCGGGACAGGGTTTGGGCAACTAATGAAAAACTGTTTTTT
-	TRBV5-1	-	13	TRBJ2-7	CASSLARSYEQYF	TGCGCCAGCTCCCTAGCCCGCTCCTACGAGCAGTACTTC
-	TRBV2	-	15	TRBJ1-1	CASSDPGVVGTEAFF	TGTGCCAGCAGTGATCCGGGGGTGGTGGGCACTGAAGCTTTCTTT